One TCR beta chain is described in this entry. The antigen is unknown. The assay was immunoSEQ multiplex PCR, and TCRdb's table has in-frame clones only and misses some. The table includes about 51,000 clones, roughly 80% detected once. All patients were mismatch repair deficient, assessed by either PCR or immunohistochemistry. A few pembrolizumab responders had their TCRs sequenced. The sample comes from a study of PD-1 blockade in mismatch repair-deficient tumors. For the study at large: Patients had approximately 13 mismatch repair-deficient cancer types and were previously treated and progressing. Study-level results: Tumor-resident clones, often undetectable pretreatment in blood, expanded then contracted after pembrolizumab.

This CDR3 is built from 15 residues. Germline V CDR1 and CDR2: LNHNV, YYDKDF (reference sequence). Between the trimmed V and J ends, which lost 6 bases and 9 bases, there was a span of 21 bases. The chain uses TRBV15 and TRBJ2-1; tentatively, D is TRBD2 (5 bases). This clonotype was obtained from an adult with mismatch repair-deficient cancer. The sequenced sample was peripheral blood, obtained approximately 20 weeks after starting pembrolizumab. CDR3 sequence reads: CATSTSGSMKGEQFF. CDR3 coding DNA: TGTGCCACCAGTACCAGCGGCAGCATGAAAGGTGAGCAGTTCTTC.